This T cell receptor (beta chain) was retrieved from a study of shared clonotypes between healthy human individuals. This CDR3 is 16 amino acids long. Looked up from germline, CDR1 is SGHRS and CDR2 is YFSETQ. The J segment lost 1 base and the V segment lost 6 bases, leaving 9 bases of the junction unmatched. This clone was detected a few times. What it binds is not known. Broader study findings: Richness estimates generally favored naive over memory subsets.

Assay: immunoSEQ multiplex PCR; the TCRdb copy retains only in-frame clones and omits some. This table has approximately 2,000,000 clones, 92% appearing once. The chain carries TRBV5-1 and TRBJ1-1, with TRBD1 identical over 10 bases. Sequenced sample: naive CD4+ T cells from PBMCs. Subset given: CD45RA+ positively selected. The TCR was taken from a man aged 18 to 30 in good health. Some clones in this sample may be carry-over from other donors' samples. CDR3 DNA: TGCGCCAGCACTACGGGACAGGGGCTGGGGAACACTGAAGCTTTCTTT. Translating gives CASTTGQGLGNTEAFF.